Listed below are T cell receptor beta chains from one sample, sequenced in a study of tumor-infiltrating lymphocytes in oesophageal squamous cell carcinoma. TCRdb ran MiXCR on the PCR reads and lists one entry per CDR3 protein. Found here are 15,000 to 20,000 distinct CDR3 sequences, around two fifths of them singletons; the top ten hold roughly two fifths. Sequencing was done on a sample of esophageal tumor tissue. Receptors originate from a male donor with esophageal squamous cell carcinoma. Each CDR3 is given with its conserved first and last residue. Fields, in order: clone size, J gene, V gene, D gene, CDR3 DNA, CDR3 protein. D genes are given only for firm matches. Expanded clones are given a class, and other clones once, few, many or no size at all.

clone_size: once
j_call: TRBJ2-1
v_call: TRBV7-2
d_call: -
cdr3_nt: TGTGCCAGCAGCCCCAAGTTGGGGTCAGGGGCCTACAATGAGCAGTTCTTC
cdr3_aa: CASSPKLGSGAYNEQFF

clone_size: many
j_call: TRBJ1-2
v_call: TRBV6-1
d_call: TRBD1
cdr3_nt: TGTGCCAGCAGTAGCCACGACAGGGAATCCTATGGCTACACCTTC
cdr3_aa: CASSSHDRESYGYTF

clone_size: -
j_call: TRBJ2-2
v_call: TRBV27
d_call: -
cdr3_nt: TGTGCCAGCAGTTACACAGGGTACGGGGAGCTGTTTTTT
cdr3_aa: CASSYTGYGELFF

clone_size: -
j_call: TRBJ2-5
v_call: TRBV7-6
d_call: TRBD2
cdr3_nt: TGTGCCAGCAGCCCCCGACTAGCGGAGACGTACAATGAGCAGTACTTC
cdr3_aa: CASSPRLAETYNEQYF

clone_size: many
j_call: TRBJ1-2
v_call: TRBV2
d_call: -
cdr3_nt: TGTGCCAGCAGGGCCACAGGGAACTATGGCTACACCTTC
cdr3_aa: CASRATGNYGYTF

clone_size: many
j_call: TRBJ2-3
v_call: TRBV4-2
d_call: TRBD2
cdr3_nt: TGTGCCAGCAGTCTTAGGGGGGCTAGCGGGGGGCCTAGAGTGAATACGCAGTATTTT
cdr3_aa: CASSLRGASGGPRVNTQYF

clone_size: -
j_call: TRBJ1-2
v_call: TRBV24-1
d_call: -
cdr3_nt: TGTGCCACCAGTGATTTAGGAGCGGGTGGCTACACCTTC
cdr3_aa: CATSDLGAGGYTF

clone_size: many
j_call: TRBJ1-3
v_call: TRBV7-9
d_call: -
cdr3_nt: TGTGCCAGCAGCCTATTGGGGGACTTCGCAAATTTT
cdr3_aa: CASSLLGDFANF

clone_size: -
j_call: TRBJ2-3
v_call: TRBV9
d_call: TRBD2
cdr3_nt: TGTGCCAGCAGCATTACCGGGACTAGCGGGTTAACAGATACGCAGTATTTT
cdr3_aa: CASSITGTSGLTDTQYF

clone_size: many
j_call: TRBJ2-7
v_call: TRBV5-6
d_call: TRBD2
cdr3_nt: TGTGCCAGCAGCGCCGCTAGCGGGAGCTTATACGAGCAGTACTTC
cdr3_aa: CASSAASGSLYEQYF

clone_size: -
j_call: TRBJ2-1
v_call: TRBV28
d_call: TRBD2
cdr3_nt: TGTGCCAGCAGTTGGCCGTGGGCGGGAGAGACTCGGGGCGAGCAGTTCTTC
cdr3_aa: CASSWPWAGETRGEQFF

clone_size: many
j_call: TRBJ1-2
v_call: TRBV12-3/TRBV12-4
d_call: -
cdr3_nt: TGTGCCAGCAGCCCCGCGGCAGATTATGGCTACACCTTC
cdr3_aa: CASSPAADYGYTF

clone_size: -
j_call: TRBJ2-3
v_call: TRBV7-9
d_call: -
cdr3_nt: TGTGCCAGCAGCCCCGGGAATAGCGATAGCACAGATACGCAGTATTTT
cdr3_aa: CASSPGNSDSTDTQYF

clone_size: -
j_call: TRBJ2-5
v_call: TRBV18
d_call: -
cdr3_nt: TGTGCCAGCTCACCCCGACAGATTAACCAAGAGACCCAGTACTTC
cdr3_aa: CASSPRQINQETQYF

clone_size: many
j_call: TRBJ1-3
v_call: TRBV25-1
d_call: -
cdr3_nt: TGTGCCAGCAGTGAAAACACGGGAAACACCATATATTTT
cdr3_aa: CASSENTGNTIYF

clone_size: -
j_call: TRBJ2-7
v_call: TRBV7-9
d_call: -
cdr3_nt: TGTGCCAGCAGCTTAGTGGGGTACAATGAGCAGTACTTC
cdr3_aa: CASSLVGYNEQYF

clone_size: many
j_call: TRBJ1-2
v_call: TRBV6-1
d_call: TRBD1
cdr3_nt: TGTGCCAGCTCCCCCGGACAGGCCCGATTGTATGGCTACACCTTC
cdr3_aa: CASSPGQARLYGYTF

clone_size: -
j_call: TRBJ1-1
v_call: TRBV11-2
d_call: TRBD1
cdr3_nt: TGTGCCAGCAGCTCAACAGGGGGTGGACGGAACACTGAAGCTTTCTTT
cdr3_aa: CASSSTGGGRNTEAFF

clone_size: -
j_call: TRBJ1-2
v_call: TRBV7-9
d_call: TRBD1
cdr3_nt: TGTGCCAGCAGCCGTGGACAGGGAAGAAGGAGCTATGGCTACACCTTC
cdr3_aa: CASSRGQGRRSYGYTF

clone_size: many
j_call: TRBJ2-1
v_call: TRBV28
d_call: TRBD2
cdr3_nt: TGTGCCAGCAGGACTAGCGGCTACAATGAGCAGTTCTTC
cdr3_aa: CASRTSGYNEQFF

clone_size: many
j_call: TRBJ2-3
v_call: TRBV7-3
d_call: -
cdr3_nt: TGTGCCAGCAGCTTAGGTCCAGGGCGGGGTGCAGATACGCAGTATTTT
cdr3_aa: CASSLGPGRGADTQYF

clone_size: -
j_call: TRBJ2-4
v_call: TRBV7-9
d_call: -
cdr3_nt: TGTGCCAGCAGCTTAGCGATGGGGGAATCAAGCATTCAGTACTTC
cdr3_aa: CASSLAMGESSIQYF

clone_size: -
j_call: TRBJ2-5
v_call: TRBV7-9
d_call: -
cdr3_nt: TGTGCCAGCAGCTCACCGAGGGGGGGCCAAGAGACCCAGTACTTC
cdr3_aa: CASSSPRGGQETQYF

clone_size: -
j_call: TRBJ2-7
v_call: TRBV20-1
d_call: -
cdr3_nt: TGCAGTGCCGGGGGACTCACGGCCTACGAGCAGTACTTC
cdr3_aa: CSAGGLTAYEQYF

clone_size: many
j_call: TRBJ2-3
v_call: TRBV6-1
d_call: -
cdr3_nt: TGTGCCAGCAGTCCTCAGTTGGGGGGGGCTAAGAGAGATACGCAGTATTTT
cdr3_aa: CASSPQLGGAKRDTQYF

clone_size: many
j_call: TRBJ2-5
v_call: TRBV6-6
d_call: -
cdr3_nt: TGTGCCAGCAGTTACGGTCGCGATGAGACCCAGTACTTC
cdr3_aa: CASSYGRDETQYF

clone_size: many
j_call: TRBJ2-1
v_call: TRBV5-6
d_call: TRBD2
cdr3_nt: TGTGCCAGCATCCTGTGGTCTAGCGGGGAGGGTGAGCAGTTCTTC
cdr3_aa: CASILWSSGEGEQFF

clone_size: many
j_call: TRBJ2-3
v_call: TRBV10-2
d_call: -
cdr3_nt: TGCGCCAGCAGTGAAAGAGCAGGGGAGTCCTCGGATACGCAGTATTTT
cdr3_aa: CASSERAGESSDTQYF

clone_size: -
j_call: TRBJ2-1
v_call: TRBV7-9
d_call: TRBD2
cdr3_nt: TGTGCCAGCAGCGCTAGCGGCAACAATGAGCAGTTCTTC
cdr3_aa: CASSASGNNEQFF

clone_size: many
j_call: TRBJ2-3
v_call: TRBV2
d_call: -
cdr3_nt: TGTGCCAGCAGCGCCGCGGGCTCTAGCACAGATACGCAGTATTTT
cdr3_aa: CASSAAGSSTDTQYF

clone_size: many
j_call: TRBJ2-5
v_call: TRBV19
d_call: TRBD2
cdr3_nt: TGTGCCAGTAGTATAGCGGGAGGGCCAGGGACCCAGTACTTC
cdr3_aa: CASSIAGGPGTQYF

clone_size: -
j_call: TRBJ2-1
v_call: TRBV7-6
d_call: TRBD2
cdr3_nt: TGTGCCAGCAGCTTAGTAGGGACGACTAGCAGGTTCAATGAGCAGTTCTTC
cdr3_aa: CASSLVGTTSRFNEQFF

clone_size: many
j_call: TRBJ1-2
v_call: TRBV6-1
d_call: TRBD1
cdr3_nt: TGTGCCAGCAAAGGGACAGGGGGCTATGGCTACACCTTC
cdr3_aa: CASKGTGGYGYTF

clone_size: many
j_call: TRBJ2-1
v_call: TRBV20-1
d_call: -
cdr3_nt: TGCAGTGCTAGTAACCGGGATCTCTACAATGAGCAGTTCTTC
cdr3_aa: CSASNRDLYNEQFF

clone_size: -
j_call: TRBJ2-1
v_call: TRBV18
d_call: -
cdr3_nt: TGTGCCAGCTCGACTTCCGGACTACACTACAATGAGCAGTTCTTC
cdr3_aa: CASSTSGLHYNEQFF

clone_size: -
j_call: TRBJ2-5
v_call: TRBV6-1
d_call: -
cdr3_nt: TGTGCCAGCAGTGAAGACAATGAGCAGTACTTC
cdr3_aa: CASSEDNEQYF

clone_size: many
j_call: TRBJ2-1
v_call: TRBV27
d_call: TRBD2
cdr3_nt: TGTGCCAGCAGTTTATGGGCAGCGGGAGGCGGATACAATGAGCAGTTCTTC
cdr3_aa: CASSLWAAGGGYNEQFF

clone_size: -
j_call: TRBJ2-7
v_call: TRBV7-3
d_call: -
cdr3_nt: TGTGCCAGCAGCTTAAGAGGAGGGGACGAGCAGTACTTC
cdr3_aa: CASSLRGGDEQYF

clone_size: many
j_call: TRBJ2-1
v_call: TRBV27
d_call: TRBD2
cdr3_nt: TGTGCCAGCAGCACTAAAGGGACTAGAGTGATTGAGCAGTTCTTC
cdr3_aa: CASSTKGTRVIEQFF

clone_size: -
j_call: TRBJ2-1
v_call: TRBV11-2
d_call: TRBD2
cdr3_nt: TGTGCCAGCAGCTTAGGACTAGCCGGTAATGAGCAGTTCTTC
cdr3_aa: CASSLGLAGNEQFF

clone_size: few
j_call: TRBJ2-7
v_call: TRBV20-1
d_call: -
cdr3_nt: TGCAGTGCTAGAAGGAGCGATACCTACGAGCAGTACTTC
cdr3_aa: CSARRSDTYEQYF

clone_size: many
j_call: TRBJ2-2
v_call: TRBV6-6
d_call: -
cdr3_nt: TGTGCCAGCAGTTACGCGGCGGCGAACACCGGGGAGCTGTTTTTT
cdr3_aa: CASSYAAANTGELFF

clone_size: -
j_call: TRBJ2-7
v_call: TRBV11-2
d_call: -
cdr3_nt: TGTGCCAGCAGCACCGGGACTGCTTCCTACAATGAGCAGTACTTC
cdr3_aa: CASSTGTASYNEQYF

clone_size: many
j_call: TRBJ1-2
v_call: TRBV5-1
d_call: -
cdr3_nt: TGCGCCAGCAGCTTAACAGGGTTCTATGGCTACACCTTC
cdr3_aa: CASSLTGFYGYTF

clone_size: many
j_call: TRBJ2-4
v_call: TRBV7-9
d_call: TRBD1
cdr3_nt: TGTGCCAGCAGCCCTTGGCAGGGGGCTGGTTTGAACATTCAGTACTTC
cdr3_aa: CASSPWQGAGLNIQYF

clone_size: -
j_call: TRBJ1-2
v_call: TRBV7-2
d_call: -
cdr3_nt: TGTGCCAGCAGTCATCCACCCAAGGGTTCCTATGGCTACACCTTC
cdr3_aa: CASSHPPKGSYGYTF

clone_size: -
j_call: TRBJ2-1
v_call: TRBV7-6
d_call: TRBD1
cdr3_nt: TGTGCCAGCAGCTTAGGATTACCGGGACAGGGGATTCTCAATGAGCAGTTCTTC
cdr3_aa: CASSLGLPGQGILNEQFF

clone_size: large
j_call: TRBJ2-5
v_call: TRBV6-1
d_call: -
cdr3_nt: TGTGCCAGCACCATCGGGGAGACCCAGTACTTC
cdr3_aa: CASTIGETQYF

clone_size: many
j_call: TRBJ2-5
v_call: TRBV7-9
d_call: -
cdr3_nt: TGTGCCAGCAGCTACCCGGACGGGACGAGAGACCAGTACTTC
cdr3_aa: CASSYPDGTRDQYF

clone_size: once
j_call: TRBJ2-5
v_call: TRBV7-3
d_call: -
cdr3_nt: TGTGCTAGCAGCCCAAGGGGGGACCTTCAAGAGACCCAGTACTTC
cdr3_aa: CASSPRGDLQETQYF

clone_size: -
j_call: TRBJ1-2
v_call: TRBV12-3/TRBV12-4
d_call: TRBD1
cdr3_nt: TGTGCCAGCAGTTTTAGGGGAGGACAGGGAAACTATGGCTACACCTTC
cdr3_aa: CASSFRGGQGNYGYTF

clone_size: -
j_call: TRBJ1-1
v_call: TRBV5-1
d_call: -
cdr3_nt: TGCGCCAGCAGCTTGGATTCGGGGGTAAGGGCTTTCTTT
cdr3_aa: CASSLDSGVRAFF

clone_size: many
j_call: TRBJ1-2
v_call: TRBV4-1
d_call: -
cdr3_nt: TGCGCCAGCAGCCAAGGGGAGGGTTATGGCTACACCTTC
cdr3_aa: CASSQGEGYGYTF

clone_size: many
j_call: TRBJ1-2
v_call: TRBV24-1
d_call: TRBD1
cdr3_nt: TGTGCCACCAGTGAGCAACAGGGGGCTTACTATGGCTACACCTTC
cdr3_aa: CATSEQQGAYYGYTF

clone_size: many
j_call: TRBJ2-1
v_call: TRBV18
d_call: -
cdr3_nt: TGTGCCAGCTCACCACCGGGACTCGGTGGGGACGGGGAGCAGTTCTTC
cdr3_aa: CASSPPGLGGDGEQFF